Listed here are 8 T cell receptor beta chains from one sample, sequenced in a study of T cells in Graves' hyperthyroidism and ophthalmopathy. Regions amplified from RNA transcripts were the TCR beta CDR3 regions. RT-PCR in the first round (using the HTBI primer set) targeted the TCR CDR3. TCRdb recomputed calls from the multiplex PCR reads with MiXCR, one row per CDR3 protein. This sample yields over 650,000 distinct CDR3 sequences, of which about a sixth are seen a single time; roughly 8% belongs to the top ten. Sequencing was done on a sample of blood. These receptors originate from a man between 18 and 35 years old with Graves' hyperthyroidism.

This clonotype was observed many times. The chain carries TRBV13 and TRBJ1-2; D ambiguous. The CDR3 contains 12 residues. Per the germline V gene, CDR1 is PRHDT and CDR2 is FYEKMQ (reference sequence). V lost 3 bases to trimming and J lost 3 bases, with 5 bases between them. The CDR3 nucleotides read TGTGCCAGCAGCTTCGGGTACTATGGCTACACCTTC. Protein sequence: CASSFGYYGYTF. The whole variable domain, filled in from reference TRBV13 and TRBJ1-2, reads AAGVIQSPRHLIKEKRETATLKCYPIPRHDTVYWYQQGPGQDPQFLISFYEKMQSDKGSIPDRFSAQQFSDYHSELNMSSLELGDSALYFCASSFGYYGYTFGSGTRLTVV.

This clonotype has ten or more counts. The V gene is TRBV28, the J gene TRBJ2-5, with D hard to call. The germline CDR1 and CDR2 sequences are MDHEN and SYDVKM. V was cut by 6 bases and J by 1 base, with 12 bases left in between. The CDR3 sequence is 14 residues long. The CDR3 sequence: CASSLGSPQETQYF. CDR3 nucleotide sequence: TGTGCCAGCAGCCTAGGTAGCCCCCAAGAGACCCAGTACTTC. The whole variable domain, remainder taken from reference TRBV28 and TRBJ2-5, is DVKVTQSSRYLVKRTGEKVFLECVQDMDHENMFWYRQDPGLGLRLIYFSYDVKMKEKGDIPEGYSVSREKKERFSLILESASTNQTSMYLCASSLGSPQETQYFGPGTRLLVL.

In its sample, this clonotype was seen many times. The DNA of the CDR3 is TGTGCCAGCAGTATACGGACTAGCGGGAGTACAGATACGCAGTATTTT. This sequence encodes CASSIRTSGSTDTQYF. The chain carries TRBV27 and TRBJ2-3; 13 bases fit TRBD2. The CDR3 loop spans 16 amino acids. Per the germline V gene, CDR1 is MNHEY and CDR2 is SMNVEV (reference sequence). V was clipped by 5 bases and J by 3 bases; unmatched bases: 5.

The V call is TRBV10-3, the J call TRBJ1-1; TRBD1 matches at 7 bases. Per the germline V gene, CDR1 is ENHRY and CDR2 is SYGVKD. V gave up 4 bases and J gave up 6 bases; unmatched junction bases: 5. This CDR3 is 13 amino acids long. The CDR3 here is CAISGRQGPEAFF. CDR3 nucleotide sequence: TGTGCCATCAGTGGCAGACAGGGCCCTGAAGCTTTCTTT.

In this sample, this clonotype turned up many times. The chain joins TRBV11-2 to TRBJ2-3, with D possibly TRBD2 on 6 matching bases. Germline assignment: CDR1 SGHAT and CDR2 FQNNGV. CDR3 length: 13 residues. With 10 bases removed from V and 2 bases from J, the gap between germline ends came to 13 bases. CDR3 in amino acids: CATRGTDTDTQYF. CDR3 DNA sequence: TGTGCCACCCGGGGGACGGACACAGATACGCAGTATTTT.

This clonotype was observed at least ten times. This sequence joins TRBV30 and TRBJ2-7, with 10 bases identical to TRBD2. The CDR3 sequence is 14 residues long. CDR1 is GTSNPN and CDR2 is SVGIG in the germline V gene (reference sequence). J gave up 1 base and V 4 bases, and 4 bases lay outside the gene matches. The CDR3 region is CAWMKAGGSYEQYF. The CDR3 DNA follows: TGTGCCTGGATGAAAGCGGGAGGGTCCTACGAGCAGTACTTC.

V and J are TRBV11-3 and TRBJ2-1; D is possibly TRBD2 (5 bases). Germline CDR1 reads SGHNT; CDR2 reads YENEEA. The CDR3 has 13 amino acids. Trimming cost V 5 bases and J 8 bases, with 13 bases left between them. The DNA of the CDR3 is TGTGCCAGCAGCCCCTCCAGGACTGATGAGCAGTTCTTC. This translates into CASSPSRTDEQFF.

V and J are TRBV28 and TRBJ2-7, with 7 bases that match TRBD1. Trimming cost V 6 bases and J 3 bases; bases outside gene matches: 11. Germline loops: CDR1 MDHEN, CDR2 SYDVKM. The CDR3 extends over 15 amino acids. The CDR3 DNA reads TGTGCCAGCAGCCCCGGGACAGTGCTACTCTACGAGCAGTACTTC. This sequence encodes CASSPGTVLLYEQYF.